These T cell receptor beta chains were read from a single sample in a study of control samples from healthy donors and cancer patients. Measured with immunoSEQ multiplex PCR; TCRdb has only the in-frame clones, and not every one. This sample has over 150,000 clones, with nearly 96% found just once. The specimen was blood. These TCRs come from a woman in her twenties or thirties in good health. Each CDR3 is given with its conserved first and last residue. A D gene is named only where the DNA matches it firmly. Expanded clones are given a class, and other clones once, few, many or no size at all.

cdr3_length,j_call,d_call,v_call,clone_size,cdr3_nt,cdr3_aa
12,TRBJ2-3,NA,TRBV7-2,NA,TGTGCCAGCAGGGAACTAGGGGATACGCAGTATTTT,CASRELGDTQYF
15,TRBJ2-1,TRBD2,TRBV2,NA,TGTGCCAGCAGAGATACTAGCGGGAGTATTTTTGAGCAGTTCTTC,CASRDTSGSIFEQFF
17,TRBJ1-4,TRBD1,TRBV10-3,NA,TGTGCCATCAGTGACCAGGACAGGAGTGCAACTAATGAAAAACTGTTTTTT,CAISDQDRSATNEKLFF
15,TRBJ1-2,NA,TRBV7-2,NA,TGTGCCAGCAGCCCCAGTTTGCAGGCCTTCTATGGCTACACCTTC,CASSPSLQAFYGYTF
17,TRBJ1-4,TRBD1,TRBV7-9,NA,TGTGCCAGCAGCTCAGGGACCTTGACAGGGGAGAATGAAAAACTGTTTTTT,CASSSGTLTGENEKLFF
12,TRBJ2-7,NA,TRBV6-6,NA,TGTGCCAGCAGTTACGCAGGGCGGGAGCAGTACTTC,CASSYAGREQYF
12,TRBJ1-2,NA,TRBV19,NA,TGTGCCAGTAGTCCCTGGGGGGGCGGCTACACCTTC,CASSPWGGGYTF
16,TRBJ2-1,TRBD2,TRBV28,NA,TGTGCCAGCACCGCTTTAGCGGGAGGACACCACGATGAGCAGTTCTTC,CASTALAGGHHDEQFF
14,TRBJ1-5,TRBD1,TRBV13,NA,TGTGCCAGCAGCCGGGGGACAGGCAATCAGCCCCAGCATTTT,CASSRGTGNQPQHF
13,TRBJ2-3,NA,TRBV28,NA,TGTGCCAGCAGTTGGGGTAGCACAGATACGCAGTATTTT,CASSWGSTDTQYF
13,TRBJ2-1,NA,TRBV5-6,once,TGTGCCAGCCGACGGGGCTCCTACAATGAGCAGTTCTTC,CASRRGSYNEQFF
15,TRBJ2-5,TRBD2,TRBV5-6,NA,TGTGCCAGCAGTCGACTAGCGGGGGGCCAAGAGACCCAGTACTTC,CASSRLAGGQETQYF
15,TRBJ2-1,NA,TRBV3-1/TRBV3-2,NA,TGTGCCAGCAGCCAAGGGTACTCCTCCTACAATGAGCAGTTCTTC,CASSQGYSSYNEQFF
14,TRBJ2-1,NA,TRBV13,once,TGTGCCAGCAGCTTAACTAGCTCCTACAATGAGCAGTTCTTC,CASSLTSSYNEQFF
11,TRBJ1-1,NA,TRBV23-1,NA,TGCGCCAGCAGTCGAAGCACTGAAGCTTTCTTT,CASSRSTEAFF
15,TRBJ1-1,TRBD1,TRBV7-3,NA,TGTGCCAGCAGCTCCGGGGACAGGGCTGACACTGAAGCTTTCTTT,CASSSGDRADTEAFF
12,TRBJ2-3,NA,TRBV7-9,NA,TGTGCGTCAGGTGGCTTCACAGATACGCAGTATTTT,CASGGFTDTQYF
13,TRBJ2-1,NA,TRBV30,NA,TGTGCCTGGAGTGGTGATCGGCACAATGAGCAGTTCTTC,CAWSGDRHNEQFF
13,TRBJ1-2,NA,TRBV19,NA,TGTGCCAGTAGTCCGGACAGAGAATATGGCTACACCTTC,CASSPDREYGYTF
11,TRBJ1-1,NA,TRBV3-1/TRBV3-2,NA,TGTGCCAGCAGCCTCAGACGTGAAGCTTTCTTT,CASSLRREAFF
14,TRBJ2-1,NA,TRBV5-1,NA,TGCGCCAGCAGGCAGGGCCTGGGCCACAATGAGCAGTTCTTC,CASRQGLGHNEQFF
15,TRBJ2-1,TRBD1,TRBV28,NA,TGTGCCAGCAGCAAGACAGGGGGTGCGTACAATGAGCAGTTCTTC,CASSKTGGAYNEQFF
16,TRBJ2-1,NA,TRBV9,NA,TGTGCCAGCAGCGAGCCTTTCGGGGGATCCTACAATGAGCAGTTCTTC,CASSEPFGGSYNEQFF
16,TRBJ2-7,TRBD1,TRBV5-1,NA,TGCGCCAGCAGCTGGGTCGAAATGACAGGGGCCTACGAGCAGTACTTC,CASSWVEMTGAYEQYF
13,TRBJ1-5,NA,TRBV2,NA,TGTGCCAGCGGAGGGTTTTTAGATCAGCCCCAGCATTTT,CASGGFLDQPQHF
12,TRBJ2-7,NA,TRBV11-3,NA,TGTGCCAGCAGCTTAGATGGCTACGAGCAGTACTTC,CASSLDGYEQYF
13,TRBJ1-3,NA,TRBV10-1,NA,TGCGCCGATTTGGGGGTCTCTGGAAACACCATATATTTT,CADLGVSGNTIYF
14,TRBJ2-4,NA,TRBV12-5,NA,TGTGCTAGTGGGAAGACGGGGGAAAAAAACATTCAGTACTTC,CASGKTGEKNIQYF
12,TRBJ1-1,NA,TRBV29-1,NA,TGCAGCGTTTTCAGGGTGAACACTGAAGCTTTCTTT,CSVFRVNTEAFF
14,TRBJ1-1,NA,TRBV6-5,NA,TGTGCCAGCACGGTCGACAGCCCTTCGGATGAAGCTTTCTTT,CASTVDSPSDEAFF
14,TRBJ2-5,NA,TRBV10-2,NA,TGCGCCAGCAGTGAGTCAGGGGTACAAGAGACCCAGTACTTC,CASSESGVQETQYF
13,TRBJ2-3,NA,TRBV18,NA,TGTGCCAGCTCACCATTAGTCACAGATACGCAGTATTTT,CASSPLVTDTQYF
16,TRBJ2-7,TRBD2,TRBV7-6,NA,TGTGCCAGCAGCCCAGCCCGTTCTAGCGGAAACTACGAGCAGTACTTC,CASSPARSSGNYEQYF
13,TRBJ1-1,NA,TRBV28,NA,TGTGCCAGCAACCCCGGGGGCGGCACTGAAGCTTTCTTT,CASNPGGGTEAFF
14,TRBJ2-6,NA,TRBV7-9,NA,TGTGCCAGCACTTGGGGCTCTGGGGCCAACGTCCTGACTTTC,CASTWGSGANVLTF
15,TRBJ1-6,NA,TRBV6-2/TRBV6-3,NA,TGTGCCAGCAGCACCTCCCGGTACAGATATTCACCCCTCCACTTT,CASSTSRYRYSPLHF
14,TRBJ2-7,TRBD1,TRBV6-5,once,TGTGCCAGCAGTCTAGACAGGGTTGTGGACGAGCAGTACTTC,CASSLDRVVDEQYF
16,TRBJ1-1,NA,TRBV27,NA,TGTGCCAGCAGTTTATCGAGGTTGGGAGGGGGCACTGAAGCTTTCTTT,CASSLSRLGGGTEAFF
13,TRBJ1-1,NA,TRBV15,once,TGTGCCACTCCCGTAGGGGTGAACACTGAAGCTTTCTTT,CATPVGVNTEAFF
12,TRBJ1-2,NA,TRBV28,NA,TGTGCCAGCGCACAGAGTAACTATGGCTACACCTTC,CASAQSNYGYTF
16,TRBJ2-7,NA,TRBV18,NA,TGTGCCAGCTCACCATTACCGGGAAGGGGTCCCCACGAGCAGTACTTC,CASSPLPGRGPHEQYF
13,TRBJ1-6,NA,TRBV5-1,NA,TGCGCCAGCAGCTTGGGAGGAAATTCACCCCTCCACTTT,CASSLGGNSPLHF
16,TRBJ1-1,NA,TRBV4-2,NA,TGTGCCAGCAGCCAAGATCGGGGCGCAGGTAACACTGAAGCTTTCTTT,CASSQDRGAGNTEAFF
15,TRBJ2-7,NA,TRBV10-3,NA,TGTGCCATCAGTGGTCATCTGGCGGTCTCCTACGAGCAGTACTTC,CAISGHLAVSYEQYF
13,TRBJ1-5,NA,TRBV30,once,TGTGCCTGGAGTCCGGACTTGAATCAGCCCCAGCATTTT,CAWSPDLNQPQHF
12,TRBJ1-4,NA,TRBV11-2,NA,TGTGCCAGCAGCCTAGGGGGGGAAAAACTGTTTTTT,CASSLGGEKLFF
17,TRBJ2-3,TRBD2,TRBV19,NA,TGTGCCAGTAGTATCAAAAGAGGACGGGAGGGCCGCGATACGCAGTATTTT,CASSIKRGREGRDTQYF
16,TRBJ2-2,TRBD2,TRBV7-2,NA,TGTGCCAGCAGAAAGACTAGCGGGACGAACACCGGGGAGCTGTTTTTT,CASRKTSGTNTGELFF
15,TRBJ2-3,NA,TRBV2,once,TGTGCCAGCAAGAGACGGGCAACTAGCACAGATACGCAGTATTTT,CASKRRATSTDTQYF
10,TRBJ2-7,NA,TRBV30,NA,TGTGCCTGGAGTCTGGGCGAGCAGTACTTC,CAWSLGEQYF
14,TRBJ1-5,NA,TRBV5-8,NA,TGTGCCAGCAGCTTGGGACAGAGCAATCAGCCCCAGCATTTT,CASSLGQSNQPQHF
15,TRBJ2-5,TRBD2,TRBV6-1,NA,TGTGCCAGCAGTGATAGCGGGGGGCGACAAGAGACCCAGTACTTC,CASSDSGGRQETQYF
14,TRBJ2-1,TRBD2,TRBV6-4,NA,TGTGCCAGCAGTCATCAAGCGGGAGGCAATGAGCAGTTCTTC,CASSHQAGGNEQFF
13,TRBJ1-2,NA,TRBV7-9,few,TGTGCCAGCAGCTTAGACGGTGATCAGGGATCCACCTTC,CASSLDGDQGSTF
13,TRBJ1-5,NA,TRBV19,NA,TGTGCCAGTAGGAACAGGGTACCGGCGCCCCAGCATTTT,CASRNRVPAPQHF
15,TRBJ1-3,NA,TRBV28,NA,TGTGCCAGCAGTTTAGCGGCAGGGACTGGAAACACCATATATTTT,CASSLAAGTGNTIYF
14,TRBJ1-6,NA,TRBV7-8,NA,TGTGCCAGCAGCTTACAGGGGCTAAATTCACCCCTCCACTTT,CASSLQGLNSPLHF